These 7 T cell receptor beta chains were sequenced from one sample in a study of blood T cell repertoires in COVID-19. Using immunoSEQ multiplex PCR, the repertoire was profiled, and TCRdb retains in-frame clones only, with some absent. Of roughly 340,000 clones in the sample, approximately 91% were seen once. The sequencing input was peripheral blood. All receptors come from a woman in her 70s with COVID-19, enrolled during active disease.

The gene calls are TRBV5-6 and TRBJ1-2; 9 bases match TRBD1. CDR3 length: 14 amino acids. In germline, CDR1 is SGHDT, CDR2 YYEEEE. V dropped 0 bases and J dropped 3; count of bases not matched to a gene: 0. CDR3 sequence reads: CASSLGTGDYGYTF. For the CDR3, the DNA is TGTGCCAGCAGCTTGGGGACAGGGGACTATGGCTACACCTTC.

This sequence joins TRBV11-2 and TRBJ1-2; 8 bases align to TRBD1. The J segment lost 7 bases and the V segment lost 6 bases, leaving 7 bases of the junction unmatched. The CDR3 consists of 13 residues. From germline, CDR1 is SGHAT and CDR2 FQNNGV. The DNA for the CDR3 is TGTGCCAGCAGGCGGACAGGGTTGGGTGGCTACACCTTC. The encoded protein is CASRRTGLGGYTF.

The chain carries TRBV7-2 and TRBJ1-4; no clear D. The germline V and J ends were trimmed by 4 bases and 8 bases, with 11 bases remaining between them. Germline CDR1 is SGHTA and CDR2 is FQGNSA. The CDR3 extends over 13 amino acids. CDR3 region: CASSSWPGEKLFF. The CDR3 bases are TGTGCCAGCAGCTCCTGGCCGGGGGAAAAACTGTTTTTT.

The chain recombines TRBV2 with TRBJ2-3; D is undetermined. V shed 6 bases and J shed 2 bases, with 6 bases lying between them. CDR1 and CDR2 from the germline V gene are SNHLY and FYNNEI. CDR3 length equals 12 residues. For the CDR3, the DNA is TGTGCCAGCAGCCTCGTCACAGATACGCAGTATTTT. The encoded protein is CASSLVTDTQYF.

The rearrangement joins TRBV6-1 to TRBJ2-3, with 10 bases aligning to TRBD2. V was clipped by 6 bases and J by 5 bases; unmatched bases: 8. The V gene's germline CDR1 is MNHNS and CDR2 SASEGT. The CDR3 loop spans 15 amino acids. The CDR3 coding sequence is TGTGCCAGCAGATATAGCGGGGGGCATGGAGATACGCAGTATTTT. It specifies CASRYSGGHGDTQYF.

The chain joins TRBV12-5 to TRBJ1-2, with 8 positions matching TRBD1. Germline V gene data show CDR1 as LGHNT and CDR2 as FRNRAP. The CDR3 is 12 residues long. Unmatched junction bases numbered 7, after V lost 7 bases and J lost 9 bases. The CDR3 loop reads CASAPGQGSYTF. CDR3 sequence (DNA): TGTGCTAGTGCCCCCGGACAGGGCAGCTACACCTTC.

The chain recombines TRBV28 with TRBJ1-5; 10 positions match TRBD1. The CDR3 runs 15 residues. V trimming: 5 bases; J trimming: 7 bases; junction bases outside the gene matches: 8. CDR1 is MDHEN, CDR2 SYDVKM, per germline. The CDR3 DNA reads TGTGCCAGCAGTAGACAGGGGGCAGTTGAACAGCCCCAGCATTTT. Protein product: CASSRQGAVEQPQHF.